Described below is a single T cell receptor beta chain sequence and its context. What this receptor recognizes is not known. It has no much larger one-base neighbor in the sample; base qualities were not kept. A distance of 17 bases separates the germline ends of V and J, which lose 4 bases and 1 base respectively. The CDR3 runs 17 amino acids, cysteine and phenylalanine included. The DNA shown is the 51-base CDR3, in frame from base 1. CDR1 and CDR2 are drawn from the germline V gene (reference sequence): MNHEY, SMNVEV. The data were taken from a study of monozygotic twins with cystic fibrosis (dated by TCRdb to the early 2020s). As for the study more broadly: Barcoded libraries were prepared from about 3 micrograms of fragmented DNA with 15 PCR cycles. To assess genetic influence on V and J gene usage, the study compared TCR beta repertoires within and across 16 monozygotic twin pairs with cystic fibrosis. The cohort included ten female and six male twin pairs, mostly children and adolescents, aged roughly 2.0 to 36.4 years with a median of 9.1 years. Twins were ranked among over a thousand cohort participants for weight-for-height and FEVPerc (FEV1 disease centile) on the day of blood sampling. Data for three of the twin pairs had previously been reported in another context. Results the study describes overall, beyond this receptor: In 13 of 16 pairs, V gene usage most closely resembled the co-twin's, and the same held for J usage in 8 of 16 pairs, a pattern suggesting genetic constraints. Simpson clonality was found to be generally low (median approximately 0.0096), suggesting a naive-dominated repertoire, although higher clonality was observed in the most severely affected patients. Monozygotic CF twin pairs shared significantly more nucleotide-identical clonotypes within each pair than unrelated CF individuals shared with one another (P = 0.000026, Mann-Whitney). The cohort was small, and the number of shared CDR3s showed no association with age, concordance or disease severity.

The twin pairs came from the European Cystic Fibrosis Twin and Sibling Study Cohort, a cohort that recruited patients from roughly 160 CF clinics across 14 European countries. Zygosity and CFTR genotype were verified in-house, with zygosity tested by multiplex PCR of nine short tandem repeat loci. Peripheral blood was sampled from each twin, with clinical parameters recorded on the day of blood sampling. Genomic DNA was isolated from peripheral blood cells with phenol/chloroform and kept in TE buffer at 4 degrees C. TCR beta CDR3 regions were amplified by multiplex PCR using the immunoSEQ immune profiling system, following the manufacturer's instructions. An Illumina NextSeq system was used to carry out the sequencing. The source study handled its data this way. Sequence data were processed on the immunoSEQ Analyzer platform, and clonality was computed as the square root of Simpson's index of productive rearrangements. Jensen-Shannon distance served as the measure of similarity in V and J usage, while OLGA was used to compute CDR3 generation probabilities. The immuneACCESS database (August 2020) and VDJdb (December 2020) were searched for shared CDR3 sequences. TCRdb provides this immuneACCESS table in a form limited to in-frame rearrangements. Some clones are lacking; in checked studies, under half of them reflect an unresolved V gene, and why the rest are absent is not known. The D gene and trimming were derived from the DNA, and the V and J assignments and clone size from that table. For this sample there are roughly 10,000 clones; over 99% appear just once. Around 0.4% of the sample lies in the top ten.

This TCR was sampled from a man between 18 and 35 years old with cystic fibrosis. The sample consisted of blood. The rearrangement joined TRBV27 to TRBJ2-1; the D gene cannot be resolved reliably. The CDR3 protein sequence reads: CASSSISGQVSYNEQFF. The nucleotides read TGTGCCAGCAGTTCCATTAGTGGTCAGGTTTCCTACAATGAGCAGTTCTTC.